Sequencing of this T cell receptor beta chain was carried out in a study of T cells in Graves' hyperthyroidism and ophthalmopathy. This clonotype was observed at least ten times. Template material for amplifying TCR beta CDR3 regions consisted of RNA transcripts. TCR CDR3 underwent first-round RT-PCR with the HTBI primer set. TCRdb reprocessed the multiplex PCR reads via MiXCR and lists one record per CDR3 protein. The sample has 350,000 to 400,000 distinct CDR3 sequences, about 15% seen once; the top ten hold roughly 33%. The sample taken for sequencing was blood. The receptor was derived from a woman in her 30s with Graves' hyperthyroidism.

The CDR3 sequence: CASTDRGGYEQYF. CDR3 DNA: TGTGCCAGCACCGACAGGGGAGGATACGAGCAGTACTTC. V is TRBV27 and J is TRBJ2-7; 8 bases match TRBD1. Per germline, CDR1 MNHEY and CDR2 SMNVEV (reference sequence). The junction had 6 bases not matched to a gene; V was cut back by 7 bases and J by 4 bases. This CDR3 contains 13 residues.